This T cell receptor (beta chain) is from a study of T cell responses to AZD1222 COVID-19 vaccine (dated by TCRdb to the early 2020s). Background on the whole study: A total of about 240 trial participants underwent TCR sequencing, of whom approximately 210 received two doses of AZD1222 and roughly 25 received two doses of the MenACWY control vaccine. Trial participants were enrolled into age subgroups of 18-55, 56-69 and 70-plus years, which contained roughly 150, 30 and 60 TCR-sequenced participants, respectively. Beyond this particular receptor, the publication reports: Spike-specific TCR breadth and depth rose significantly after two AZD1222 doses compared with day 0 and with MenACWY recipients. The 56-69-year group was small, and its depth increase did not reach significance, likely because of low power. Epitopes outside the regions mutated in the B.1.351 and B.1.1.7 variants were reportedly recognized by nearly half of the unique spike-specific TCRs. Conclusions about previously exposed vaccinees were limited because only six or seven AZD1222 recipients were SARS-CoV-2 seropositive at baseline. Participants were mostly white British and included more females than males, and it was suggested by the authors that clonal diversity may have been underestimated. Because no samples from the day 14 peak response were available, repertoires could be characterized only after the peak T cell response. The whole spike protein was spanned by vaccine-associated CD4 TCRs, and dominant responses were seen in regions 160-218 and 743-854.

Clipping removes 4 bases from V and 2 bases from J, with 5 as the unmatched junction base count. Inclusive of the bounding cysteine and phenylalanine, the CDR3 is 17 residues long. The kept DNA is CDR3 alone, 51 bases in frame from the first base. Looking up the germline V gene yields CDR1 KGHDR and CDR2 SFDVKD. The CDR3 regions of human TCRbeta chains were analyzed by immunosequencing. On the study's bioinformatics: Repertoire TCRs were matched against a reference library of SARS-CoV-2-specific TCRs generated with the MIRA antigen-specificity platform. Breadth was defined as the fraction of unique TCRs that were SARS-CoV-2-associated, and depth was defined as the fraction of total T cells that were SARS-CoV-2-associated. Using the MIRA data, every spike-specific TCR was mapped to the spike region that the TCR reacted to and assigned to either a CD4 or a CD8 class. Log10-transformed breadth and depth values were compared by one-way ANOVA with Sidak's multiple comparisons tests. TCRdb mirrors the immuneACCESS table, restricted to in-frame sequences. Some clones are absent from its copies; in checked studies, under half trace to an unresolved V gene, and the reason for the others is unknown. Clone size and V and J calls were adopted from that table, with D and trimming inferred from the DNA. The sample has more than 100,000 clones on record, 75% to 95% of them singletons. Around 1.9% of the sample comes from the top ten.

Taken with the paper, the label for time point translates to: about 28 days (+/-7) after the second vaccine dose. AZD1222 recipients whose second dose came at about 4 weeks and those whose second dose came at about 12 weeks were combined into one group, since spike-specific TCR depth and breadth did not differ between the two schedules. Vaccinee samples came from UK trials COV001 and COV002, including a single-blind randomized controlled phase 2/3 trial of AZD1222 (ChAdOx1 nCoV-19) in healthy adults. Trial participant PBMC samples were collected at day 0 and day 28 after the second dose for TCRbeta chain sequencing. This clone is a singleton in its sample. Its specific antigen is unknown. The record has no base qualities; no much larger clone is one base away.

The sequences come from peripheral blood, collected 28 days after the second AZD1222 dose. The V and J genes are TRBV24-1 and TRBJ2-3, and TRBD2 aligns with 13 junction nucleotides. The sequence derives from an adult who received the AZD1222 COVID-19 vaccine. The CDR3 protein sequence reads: CATSDPTSGGATDTQYF. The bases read TGTGCCACCAGTGACCCTACTAGCGGGGGGGCCACAGATACGCAGTATTTT.